Listed here is a single TCR beta chain. This sample was included in a study of blood T cell repertoires in COVID-19. As for the study in general: Sources were T cells, B-cell-depleted T cells, or PBMCs; the material itself was cDNA or gDNA.

Methods used by the authors: Counts of nucleated cells, estimated from reference gene primer amplification, were obtained. Clones were read by immunoSEQ multiplex PCR, and TCRdb kept only the in-frame ones, dropping some. The V and J calls and clone size come from that table; D and trimming were worked out from the DNA. Found here are more than 250,000 clones, less than 90% of them singletons; the top ten hold about 4.6%. V lost 3 bases, J lost 6 bases, and 9 bases lay in between. Germline CDR1 reads MDHEN; CDR2 reads SYDVKM. The CDR3 consists of 12 residues. The sequencing sample was made of peripheral blood. The TCR sequence derives from a man aged 55 to 70 who had recovered from COVID-19. The rearrangement uses TRBV28 and TRBJ2-7; D gene unclear. CDR3: CASSFGASEQYF. The CDR3 nucleotides are TGTGCCAGCAGTTTTGGAGCGAGCGAGCAGTACTTC.